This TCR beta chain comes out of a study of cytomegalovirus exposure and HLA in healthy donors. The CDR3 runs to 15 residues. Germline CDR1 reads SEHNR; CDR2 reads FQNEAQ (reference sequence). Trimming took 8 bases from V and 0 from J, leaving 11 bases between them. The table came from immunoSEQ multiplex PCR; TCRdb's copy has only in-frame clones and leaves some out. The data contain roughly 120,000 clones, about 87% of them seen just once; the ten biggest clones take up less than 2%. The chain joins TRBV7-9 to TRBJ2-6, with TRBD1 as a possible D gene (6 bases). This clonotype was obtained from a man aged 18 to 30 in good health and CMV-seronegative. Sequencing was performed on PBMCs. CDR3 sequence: CASSLDSSGANVLTF. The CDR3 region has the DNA TGTGCCAGCTCCTTGGACAGCTCTGGGGCCAACGTCCTGACTTTC.